A single sample is the source of the 22 T cell receptor beta chains below, sequenced in a study of blood T cell repertoires in COVID-19. The data were produced by immunoSEQ multiplex PCR, yet TCRdb's version contains in-frame clones alone and is incomplete. Here the sample spans about 280,000 clones, around 90% being singletons. Sequencing used PBMCs or T cells enriched from blood (not recorded which). The receptors here all came from a woman aged 25 to 39 who had recovered from COVID-19.

The V gene is TRBV18, the J gene TRBJ2-3; D unresolved. Germline V CDR1 and CDR2: KGHSH, LQKENI. The CDR3 sequence is 15 residues long. V was cut by 3 bases and J by 5 bases, with 15 bases left in between. The CDR3 sequence: CASSPAGSVRDTQYF. CDR3 DNA: TGTGCCAGCTCACCCGCAGGTAGTGTAAGAGATACGCAGTATTTT.

The chain has TRBV19 and TRBJ1-1; D gene ambiguous. The CDR3 has 14 residues. Per the germline V gene, CDR1 is LNHDA and CDR2 is SQIVND (reference sequence). V gave up 6 bases and J gave up 1 base, with 12 bases separating them. The CDR3 reads CASRRGLGNTEAFF. CDR3 in DNA: TGTGCCAGTAGGCGGGGATTAGGGAACACTGAAGCTTTCTTT.

The rearrangement joins TRBV28 to TRBJ1-2, with D possibly being TRBD1 (6 bases). CDR1 and CDR2 from the germline V gene are MDHEN and SYDVKM. The CDR3 covers 13 residues. The CDR3: CALYGGGGHGYTF. CDR3 bases: TGTGCTCTTTATGGGGGGGGCGGACATGGCTACACCTTC.

This clone was detected only a few times. The V and J genes are TRBV5-1 and TRBJ2-7; 8 bases agree with TRBD1. V dropped 2 bases and J dropped 6; count of bases not matched to a gene: 4. This CDR3 region has 13 residues. Germline CDR1 and CDR2: SGHRS and YFSETQ. CDR3 nucleotides: TGCGCCAGCAGCTTTACGACAGGGGTCGAGCAGTACTTC. Encoded protein: CASSFTTGVEQYF.

The chain is built from TRBV11-3 and TRBJ2-1; 10 nucleotides align to TRBD2. This CDR3 has 16 amino acids. Looked up from germline, CDR1 is SGHNT and CDR2 is YENEEA. The ends lost 5 bases at V and 3 bases at J; junction bases unmatched: 7. Written as DNA, the CDR3 is TGTGCCAGCAGCCCCCAAGCGGGGGGGATCTACAATGAGCAGTTCTTC. This translates into CASSPQAGGIYNEQFF.

The J gene is TRBJ2-3, the V gene TRBV24-1; 8 bases match TRBD2. The CDR3 extends over 14 amino acids. The V gene end was trimmed by 8 bases and the J gene end by 1 base; junction bases not matched to a gene: 4. CDR1 and CDR2 from the germline V gene are KGHDR and SFDVKD. The CDR3 bases are TGTGCCACCACAGCGGGAGATGGCACAGATACGCAGTATTTT. It specifies CATTAGDGTDTQYF.

V is TRBV7-9 and J is TRBJ2-1; D unclear. V was pared by 3 bases and J by 7 bases, with 10 bases between. The CDR3 covers 13 residues. Germline V gene lookup returns CDR1 SEHNR and CDR2 FQNEAQ (reference sequence). This CDR3 reads CASSFWQKNEQFF. The CDR3 region has the DNA TGTGCCAGCAGCTTTTGGCAGAAGAATGAGCAGTTCTTC.

This clone was seen only once. The chain combines TRBV11-2 with TRBJ1-2, with a possible D match to TRBD1 (5 bases). V was trimmed by 5 bases and J by 4 bases, leaving 11 bases between them. Germline CDR1 and CDR2: SGHAT and FQNNGV. The CDR3 is 13 amino acids. As DNA, the CDR3 is TGTGCCAGCAGCCCACACGACAGCTATGGCTACACCTTC. It codes for CASSPHDSYGYTF.

The chain joins TRBV28 to TRBJ2-7; a weak D match, TRBD2 (6 bases). Trimming took 5 bases from V and 7 from J, leaving 21 bases between them. The CDR3 runs to 15 residues. CDR1 and CDR2 from the germline V gene are MDHEN and SYDVKM. The CDR3 reads CASSASGLPFGEQYF. The CDR3 region has the DNA TGTGCCAGCAGTGCCTCGGGACTGCCGTTCGGGGAGCAGTACTTC.

Points on this clone: Other DNA sequences in this specimen translate into the identical CDR3. This chain connects TRBV15 to TRBJ1-3; perhaps TRBD1 as D (6 bases). In germline, CDR1 is LNHNV, CDR2 YYDKDF (reference sequence). V was clipped by 5 bases and J by 0 bases, with 8 bases between them. The length of the CDR3 is 14 residues. The CDR3 DNA reads TGTGCCACCAGCGACAGGAGCTCTGGAAACACCATATATTTT. This gives the protein CATSDRSSGNTIYF. Complete variable domain (other parts from reference TRBV15 and TRBJ1-3): DAMVIQNPRYQVTQFGKPVTLSCSQTLNHNVMYWYQQKSSQAPKLLFHYYDKDFNNEADTPDNFQSRRPNTSFCFLDIRSPGLGDTAMYLCATSDRSSGNTIYFGEGSWLTVV.

The chain uses TRBV19 and TRBJ2-7, with TRBD1 matching 8 bases. Germline CDR1 LNHDA, CDR2 SQIVND (reference sequence). The CDR3 loop spans 11 amino acids. After removal of 9 bases from V and 7 bases from J, the junction contained 5 bases not matched to a gene. Written as DNA, the CDR3 is TGTGCCAGGGAGGGACAGGAGGAGCAGTACTTC. It translates to CAREGQEEQYF.

This sequence joins TRBV9 and TRBJ2-1, with D possibly being TRBD2 (6 bases). Germline CDR1 SGDLS, CDR2 YYNGEE. CDR3 size: 15 residues. V was pared by 3 bases and J by 7 bases, with 17 bases between. The CDR3 coding sequence is TGTGCCAGCAGCGCCCCGACGACTAGGTCGAATGAGCAGTTCTTC. This codes for CASSAPTTRSNEQFF.

The chain uses TRBV14 and TRBJ1-2; weak D call: TRBD1 (5 bases). Trimming removed 3 bases at V and 3 bases at J, with 8 bases between. Germline V lookup: CDR1 SGHDN, CDR2 FVKESK. The CDR3 runs to 13 residues. Written as DNA, the CDR3 is TGTGCCAGCAGCCAGCCGACAGACTATGGCTACACCTTC. This encodes CASSQPTDYGYTF.

The V and J genes are TRBV5-1 and TRBJ1-1; D is ambiguous. With 2 bases removed from V and 1 base from J, the gap between germline ends came to 9 bases. There are 14 residues in the CDR3. Germline values: CDR1 SGHRS, CDR2 YFSETQ. CDR3: CASSFQVTNTEAFF. DNA of the CDR3: TGCGCCAGCAGCTTTCAGGTCACGAACACTGAAGCTTTCTTT.

The chain links TRBV19 to TRBJ2-1; perhaps TRBD2 as D (5 bases). CDR1 is LNHDA and CDR2 is SQIVND in the germline V gene (reference sequence). CDR3 length: 14 amino acids. Trimming took off 7 bases at V and 4 bases at J, with 14 bases between the two ends. Here the CDR3 DNA reads TGTGCCAGTACCCTAGGACTGGGTTACAATGAGCAGTTCTTC. Amino acids: CASTLGLGYNEQFF.

The chain joins TRBV3-1 (or the pseudogene TRBV3-2) to TRBJ2-5; no definite D call. Per germline, CDR1 LGHDT and CDR2 YNNKEL (reference sequence). This CDR3 has 15 residues. Trimming removed 1 base at V and 4 bases at J, with 13 bases between. The CDR3 reads CASSQGRAFVETQYF. As DNA, the CDR3 is TGTGCCAGCAGCCAAGGTAGAGCTTTTGTAGAGACCCAGTACTTC.

The V gene is TRBV7-9, the J gene TRBJ2-3; D is unclear. From germline, CDR1 is SEHNR and CDR2 FQNEAQ (reference sequence). V was trimmed by 7 bases and J by 0 bases, leaving 17 bases between them. The CDR3 length is 16 residues. The CDR3 DNA reads TGTGCCAGCAAATCAATGCGGAAGTCTAGCACAGATACGCAGTATTTT. It translates to CASKSMRKSSTDTQYF. Full variable domain (rest looked up from reference TRBV7-9 and TRBJ2-3): DTGVSQNPRHKITKRGQNVTFRCDPISEHNRLYWYRQTLGQGPEFLTYFQNEAQLEKSRLLSDRFSAERPKGSFSTLEIQRTEQGDSAMYLCASKSMRKSSTDTQYFGPGTRLTVL.

The chain links TRBV7-2 to TRBJ2-2, with D perhaps TRBD1 (6 bases). From germline, CDR1 is SGHTA and CDR2 FQGNSA. V lost 2 bases and J lost 12, with 10 bases in between. This CDR3 comprises 12 residues. Written as DNA, the CDR3 is TGTGCCAGCAGCTTACCGGACAGTAAGCTGTTTTTT. Translation gives CASSLPDSKLFF.

CDR3 loop: CASSLSWLALSNNEQFF. The CDR3 DNA sequence: TGCGCCAGCAGCTTATCATGGCTAGCTCTATCGAACAATGAGCAGTTCTTC. The rearrangement joins TRBV5-1 to TRBJ2-1; a possible D gene is TRBD2 (5 bases). CDR1 is SGHRS, CDR2 YFSETQ, per germline. CDR3 length: 17 amino acids. Trimming removed 2 bases from V and 5 bases from J, with 20 bases in between.

The CDR3 protein is CASSPSGLAGVTYEQYF. Written as DNA, the CDR3 is TGTGCCAGCAGCCCTTCTGGACTAGCGGGGGTGACCTACGAGCAGTACTTC. The genes are TRBV9 and TRBJ2-7, with 13 positions matching TRBD2. The CDR3 covers 17 residues. Per the germline V gene, CDR1 is SGDLS and CDR2 is YYNGEE. V gave up 4 bases and J gave up 2 bases; unmatched junction bases: 9. The variable domain in full, completed from reference TRBV9 and TRBJ2-7, reads DSGVTQTPKHLITATGQRVTLRCSPRSGDLSVYWYQQSLDQGLQFLIQYYNGEERAKGNILERFSAQQFPDLHSELNLSSLELGDSALYFCASSPSGLAGVTYEQYFGPGTRLTVT.

This clone was observed a single time. The V and J genes are TRBV5-1 and TRBJ2-5; 7 positions match TRBD1. Germline V CDR1 and CDR2: SGHRS, YFSETQ. This CDR3 region has 17 residues. J lost 3 bases, V lost 4 bases, and 15 bases had no gene match. The CDR3: CASSHYRGGRAKETQYF. The CDR3 DNA sequence: TGCGCCAGCAGCCACTACAGGGGCGGCAGGGCTAAAGAGACCCAGTACTTC. Using reference TRBV5-1 and TRBJ2-5 for the parts outside the CDR3, the full variable domain is KAGVTQTPRYLIKTRGQQVTLSCSPISGHRSVSWYQQTPGQGLQFLFEYFSETQRNKGNFPGRFSGRQFSNSRSEMNVSTLELGDSALYLCASSHYRGGRAKETQYFGPGTRLLVL.

This clone was detected only a few times. CDR3 DNA: TGCGCCAGCAGCTTGGATTCCCCTGCGTTTGGCTACACCTTC. Protein product: CASSLDSPAFGYTF. This sequence joins TRBV5-1 and TRBJ1-2; D gene uncertain. Germline V lookup: CDR1 SGHRS, CDR2 YFSETQ. Trimming cost V 0 bases and J 7 bases, with 13 bases left between them. This CDR3 is 14 amino acids long.